This T cell receptor (beta chain) was sequenced for a study of shared clonotypes between healthy human individuals. This CDR3 is built from 13 residues. CDR1 is SGDLS, CDR2 YYNGEE, per germline. Between the trimmed V and J ends, which lost 4 bases and 5 bases, there was a span of 7 bases. Study results and limitations: Clonotypes shared by all four donors outscored non-shared clonotypes in generation probability.

Only one count was recorded for this clone. Its specificity is unknown. The table came from immunoSEQ multiplex PCR; TCRdb's copy has only in-frame clones and leaves some out. The data contain about 330,000 clones, around 86% of them seen just once; the ten biggest clones take up 16%. The sequenced material came from memory CD8+ T cells sorted from blood. Specified subset: CD45RO+ cells pooled with CCR7-negative TemRA cells. The TCR originated in a man aged 18 to 30 in good health. J is TRBJ1-6 and V is TRBV9; D remains unclear. In DNA, the CDR3 is TGTGCCAGCAGCCCATGGAATAATTCACCCCTCCACTTT. Protein: CASSPWNNSPLHF. The variable domain in full, completed from reference TRBV9 and TRBJ1-6, reads DSGVTQTPKHLITATGQRVTLRCSPRSGDLSVYWYQQSLDQGLQFLIQYYNGEERAKGNILERFSAQQFPDLHSELNLSSLELGDSALYFCASSPWNNSPLHFGNGTRLTVT.